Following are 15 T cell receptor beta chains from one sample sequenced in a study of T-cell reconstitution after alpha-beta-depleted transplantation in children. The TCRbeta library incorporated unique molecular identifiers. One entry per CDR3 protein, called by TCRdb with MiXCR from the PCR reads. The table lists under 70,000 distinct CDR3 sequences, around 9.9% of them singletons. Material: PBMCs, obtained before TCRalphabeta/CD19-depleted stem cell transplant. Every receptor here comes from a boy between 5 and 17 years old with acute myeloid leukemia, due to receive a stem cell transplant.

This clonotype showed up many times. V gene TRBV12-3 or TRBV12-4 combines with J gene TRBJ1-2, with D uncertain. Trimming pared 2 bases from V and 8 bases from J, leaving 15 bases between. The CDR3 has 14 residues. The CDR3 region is CASSLPSRPVGYTF. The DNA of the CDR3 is TGTGCCAGCAGTTTACCCAGTAGACCCGTGGGCTACACCTTC.

This CDR3 is CASSLDTLSTEAFF. For the CDR3, the DNA is TGTGCCAGCAGTTTGGACACCTTGAGCACTGAAGCTTTCTTT. V usage is TRBV12-3 or TRBV12-4 and J usage is TRBJ1-1; tentative D call: TRBD1 (5 bases). The CDR3 consists of 14 residues. Trimming stripped 3 bases from V and 4 bases from J, with 12 bases between.

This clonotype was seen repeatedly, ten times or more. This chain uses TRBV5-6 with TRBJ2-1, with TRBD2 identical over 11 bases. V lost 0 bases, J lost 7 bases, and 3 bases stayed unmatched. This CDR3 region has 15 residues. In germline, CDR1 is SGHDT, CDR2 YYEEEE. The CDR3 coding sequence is TGTGCCAGCAGCTTGGTGGCTAGCGGGAGGAATGAGCAGTTCTTC. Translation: CASSLVASGRNEQFF.

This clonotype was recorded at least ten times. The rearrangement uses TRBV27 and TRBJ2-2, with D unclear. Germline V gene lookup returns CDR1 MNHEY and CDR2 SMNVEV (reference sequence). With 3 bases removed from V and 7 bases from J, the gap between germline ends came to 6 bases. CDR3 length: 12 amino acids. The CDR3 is CASSFFYGELFF. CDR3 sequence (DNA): TGTGCCAGCAGTTTTTTTTACGGGGAGCTGTTTTTT.

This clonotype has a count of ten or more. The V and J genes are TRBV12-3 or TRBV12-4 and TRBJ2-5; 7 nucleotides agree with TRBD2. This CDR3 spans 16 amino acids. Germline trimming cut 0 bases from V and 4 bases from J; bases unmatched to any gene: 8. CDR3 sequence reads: CASSLAMGGDGETQYF. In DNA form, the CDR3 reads TGTGCCAGCAGTTTAGCTATGGGGGGGGACGGAGAGACCCAGTACTTC.

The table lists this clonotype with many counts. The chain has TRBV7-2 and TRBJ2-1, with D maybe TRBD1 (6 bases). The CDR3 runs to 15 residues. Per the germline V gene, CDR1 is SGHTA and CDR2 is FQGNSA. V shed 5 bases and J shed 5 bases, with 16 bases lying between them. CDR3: CASSPGQGSHNEQFF. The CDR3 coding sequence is TGTGCCAGCAGCCCCGGCCAGGGGTCCCACAATGAGCAGTTCTTC.

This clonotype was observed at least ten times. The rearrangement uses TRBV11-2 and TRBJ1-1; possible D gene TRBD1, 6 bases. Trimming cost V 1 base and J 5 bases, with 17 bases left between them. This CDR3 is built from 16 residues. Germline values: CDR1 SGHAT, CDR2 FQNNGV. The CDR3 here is CASSLGSAGAPTEAFF. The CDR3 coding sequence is TGTGCCAGCAGCTTAGGATCGGCGGGGGCGCCGACTGAAGCTTTCTTT. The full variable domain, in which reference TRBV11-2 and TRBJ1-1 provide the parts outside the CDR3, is EAGVAQSPRYKIIEKRQSVAFWCNPISGHATLYWYQQILGQGPKLLIQFQNNGVVDDSQLPKDRFSAERLKGVDSTLKIQPAKLEDSAVYLCASSLGSAGAPTEAFFGQGTRLTVV.

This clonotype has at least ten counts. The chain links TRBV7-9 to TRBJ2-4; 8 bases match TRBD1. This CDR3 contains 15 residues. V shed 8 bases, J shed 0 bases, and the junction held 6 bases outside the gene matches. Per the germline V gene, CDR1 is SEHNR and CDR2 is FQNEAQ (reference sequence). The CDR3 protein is CASRGTGLAKNIQYF. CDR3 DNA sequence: TGTGCCAGCCGAGGGACAGGACTAGCCAAAAACATTCAGTACTTC.

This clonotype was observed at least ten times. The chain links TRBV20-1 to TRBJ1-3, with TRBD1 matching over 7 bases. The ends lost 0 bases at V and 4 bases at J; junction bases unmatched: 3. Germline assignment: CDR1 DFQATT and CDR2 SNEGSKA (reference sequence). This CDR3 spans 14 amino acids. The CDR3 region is CSAREDRDGNTIYF. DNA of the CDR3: TGCAGTGCTAGAGAAGACAGGGACGGAAACACCATATATTTT.

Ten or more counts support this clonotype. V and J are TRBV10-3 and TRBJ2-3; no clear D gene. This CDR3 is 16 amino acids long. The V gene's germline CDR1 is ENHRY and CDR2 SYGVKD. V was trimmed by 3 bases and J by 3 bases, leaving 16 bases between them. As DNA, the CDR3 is TGTGCCATCAGTGATCGAGAGAACCCGAGGACAGATACGCAGTATTTT. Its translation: CAISDRENPRTDTQYF.

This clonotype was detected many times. Here the CDR3 reads CASSQDPGSGQPQHF. DNA for the CDR3: TGCGCCAGCAGCCAAGATCCAGGGTCCGGTCAGCCCCAGCATTTT. The chain combines TRBV4-1 with TRBJ1-5, with D tentatively TRBD1 (5 bases). There are 15 residues in the CDR3. Trimming took 0 bases from V and 6 from J, leaving 12 bases between them. The germline V gene encodes CDR1 MGHRA and CDR2 YSYEKL.

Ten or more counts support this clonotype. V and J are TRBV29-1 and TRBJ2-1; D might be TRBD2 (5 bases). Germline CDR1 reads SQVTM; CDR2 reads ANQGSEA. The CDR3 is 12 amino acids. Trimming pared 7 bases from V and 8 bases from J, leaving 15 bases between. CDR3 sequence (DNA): TGCAGCGAGAGCAAGGGAGTAGATGAGCAGTTCTTC. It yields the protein CSESKGVDEQFF.

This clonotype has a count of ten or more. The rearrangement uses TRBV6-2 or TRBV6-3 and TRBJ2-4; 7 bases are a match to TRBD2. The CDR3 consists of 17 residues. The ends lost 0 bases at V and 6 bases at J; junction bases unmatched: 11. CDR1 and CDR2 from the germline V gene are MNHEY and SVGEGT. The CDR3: CASSYSGGLIQGNIQYF. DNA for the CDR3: TGTGCCAGCAGTTACTCGGGAGGGTTAATTCAGGGAAACATTCAGTACTTC.

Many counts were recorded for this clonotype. The CDR3 DNA reads TGTGCCAGCAGTTACGACATCTCCTACGAGCAGTACTTC. Translation: CASSYDISYEQYF. The chain combines TRBV6-2 or TRBV6-3 with TRBJ2-7; D remains ambiguous. The germline V gene encodes CDR1 MNHEY and CDR2 SVGEGT. Trimming shortened V by 2 bases and J by 0 bases, and 5 bases separated the two germline ends. The CDR3 extends over 13 amino acids.

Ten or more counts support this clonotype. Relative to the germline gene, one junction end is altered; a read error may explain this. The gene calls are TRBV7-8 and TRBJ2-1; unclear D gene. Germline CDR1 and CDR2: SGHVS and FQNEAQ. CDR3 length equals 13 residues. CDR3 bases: TGTGCCAGCAGCTTATATTCCACCCCAGCCCCCGTCTTC. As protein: CASSLYSTPAPVF.